Shown below are 13 T cell receptor beta chains from a single sample sequenced in a study of PD-1 blockade in classical Hodgkin lymphoma. The data were produced by immunoSEQ multiplex PCR, yet TCRdb's version contains in-frame clones alone and is incomplete. This table has 15,000 to 20,000 clones, approximately 68% appearing once. Described time point: cycle 4 day 1 (C4D1), after five to seven weeks of nivolumab. Brentuximab vedotin exposure varied among the patients, all of whom had relapsed after autologous stem cell transplantation. This material consisted of peripheral blood mononuclear cells (PBMCs), taken before the fourth cycle of nivolumab. The receptors here all came from a human donor with classical Hodgkin lymphoma.

J is TRBJ2-3 and V is TRBV5-1, with 7 bases matching TRBD2. The CDR3 spans 17 residues. Germline V lookup: CDR1 SGHRS, CDR2 YFSETQ. Trimming cost V 7 bases and J 2 bases; bases outside gene matches: 16. In DNA, the CDR3 is TGCGCCAGCGCGAGGAGGGCTAGCGGAGGTCCCACAGATACGCAGTATTTT. It translates to CASARRASGGPTDTQYF.

This sequence joins TRBV2 and TRBJ2-1, with D perhaps TRBD1 (7 bases). This CDR3 contains 17 residues. The ends were cut back, 3 bases at V and 0 bases at J, with 15 bases in the middle. Germline loops: CDR1 SNHLY, CDR2 FYNNEI. The CDR3 DNA is TGTGCCAGCAGTGAGGAGGGGGCACTAAGCTCCTACAATGAGCAGTTCTTC. It translates to CASSEEGALSSYNEQFF.

The gene calls are TRBV27 and TRBJ1-6; D remains ambiguous. V lost 5 bases to trimming and J lost 0 bases, with 17 bases between them. Germline values: CDR1 MNHEY, CDR2 SMNVEV (reference sequence). This CDR3 has 18 amino acids. CDR3 in amino acids: CASSQTPPESSYNSPLHF. Written as DNA, the CDR3 is TGTGCCAGCAGTCAAACACCTCCAGAGAGCTCCTATAATTCACCCCTCCACTTT.

The chain joins TRBV7-9 to TRBJ2-5, with TRBD2 matching over 13 bases. The junction had 7 bases not matched to a gene; V was cut back by 4 bases and J by 5 bases. Germline CDR1 SEHNR, CDR2 FQNEAQ (reference sequence). This CDR3 spans 16 amino acids. The CDR3 is CASSSTSGRARETQYF. In DNA, the CDR3 is TGTGCCAGCAGCTCCACTAGCGGGAGGGCCCGGGAGACCCAGTACTTC. Based on the CDR3 plus reference TRBV7-9 and TRBJ2-5, the full variable domain is DTGVSQNPRHKITKRGQNVTFRCDPISEHNRLYWYRQTLGQGPEFLTYFQNEAQLEKSRLLSDRFSAERPKGSFSTLEIQRTEQGDSAMYLCASSSTSGRARETQYFGPGTRLLVL.

The rearrangement uses TRBV11-3 and TRBJ2-7; 10 nucleotides line up with TRBD1. From germline, CDR1 is SGHNT and CDR2 YENEEA. This CDR3 is built from 14 residues. V trimming: 5 bases; J trimming: 3 bases; junction bases outside the gene matches: 4. CDR3 bases: TGTGCCAGCAGCCTGAGGGACAGGGGCTACGAGCAGTACTTC. It codes for CASSLRDRGYEQYF.

CDR3 amino acids: CASSLTGTQQFF. CDR3 DNA sequence: TGTGCCAGTAGTCTTACCGGGACCCAGCAGTTCTTC. The chain couples TRBV19 to TRBJ2-1, with D perhaps being TRBD1 or TRBD2 (5 bases each). Germline lookup yields CDR1 LNHDA and CDR2 SQIVND (reference sequence). V lost 5 bases to trimming and J lost 11 bases, with 13 bases between them. This CDR3 is 12 amino acids long.

V gene TRBV9 combines with J gene TRBJ2-1; possibly TRBD1 or TRBD2 for D (5 bases each). CDR1 and CDR2 from the germline V gene are SGDLS and YYNGEE. The CDR3 sequence is 15 residues long. V lost 4 bases to trimming and J lost 7 bases, with 18 bases between them. The chain's CDR3 is CASSPGPSSWNEQFF. The CDR3 DNA sequence: TGTGCCAGCAGCCCGGGACCCTCGAGTTGGAATGAGCAGTTCTTC.

V is TRBV4-1 and J is TRBJ2-4, with D unclear. The germline V and J ends were trimmed by 4 bases and 0 bases, with 16 bases remaining between them. Germline assignment: CDR1 MGHRA and CDR2 YSYEKL. CDR3 size: 17 residues. Here the CDR3 DNA reads TGCGCCAGCAGCCGGTGGGAACGGACGCTAGCCAAAAACATTCAGTACTTC. Its translation is CASSRWERTLAKNIQYF.

For the CDR3, the DNA is TGTGCCAGCAGCTTAGGACTAGCGGGAGGCGGCGGGGAGCTGTTTTTT. It translates to CASSLGLAGGGGELFF. This rearrangement joins TRBV7-6 to TRBJ2-2; 13 bases map to TRBD2. This CDR3 region has 16 residues. Trimming removed 1 base from V and 7 bases from J; junction bases left unmatched: 3. Germline lookup yields CDR1 SGHVS and CDR2 FNYEAQ.

CDR3 nucleotides: TGTGCCAGCAGTCTAGCGGACAGCTCCTACAATGAGCAGTTCTTC. Translation: CASSLADSSYNEQFF. V gene TRBV7-9 combines with J gene TRBJ2-1, with D perhaps TRBD2 (7 bases). The CDR3 sequence is 15 residues long. Germline lookup yields CDR1 SEHNR and CDR2 FQNEAQ (reference sequence). The V gene lost 6 bases and the J gene lost 0 bases, with 12 bases spanning the gap.

This clone turned up a few times. V gene TRBV19 combines with J gene TRBJ2-2, with D possibly matching TRBD1 (6 bases). Germline CDR1 LNHDA, CDR2 SQIVND (reference sequence). The CDR3 runs 15 residues. Trimming took 3 bases from V and 5 from J, leaving 13 bases between them. Here the CDR3 reads CASSISQGWTGELFF. CDR3 DNA sequence: TGTGCCAGTAGTATTTCCCAGGGGTGGACCGGGGAGCTGTTTTTT.

This clone was found a few times. Other nucleotide sequences from this sample produce the same CDR3. The chain combines TRBV29-1 with TRBJ2-3; no definite D call. The V and J ends lost 4 bases and 2 bases respectively, with 4 bases between them. The CDR3 runs 11 residues. CDR1 is SQVTM, CDR2 ANQGSEA, per germline. The CDR3: CSVGYTDTQYF. The CDR3 DNA reads as TGCAGCGTTGGCTACACAGATACGCAGTATTTT.

The chain has TRBV4-1 and TRBJ2-1; 12 positions match TRBD2. The V gene end was trimmed by 4 bases and the J gene end by 13 bases; junction bases not matched to a gene: 5. Germline assignment: CDR1 MGHRA and CDR2 YSYEKL. The CDR3 has 13 amino acids. This CDR3 reads CASSPRLAGDQFF. In DNA form, the CDR3 reads TGCGCCAGCAGCCCCAGACTAGCGGGAGATCAGTTCTTC.